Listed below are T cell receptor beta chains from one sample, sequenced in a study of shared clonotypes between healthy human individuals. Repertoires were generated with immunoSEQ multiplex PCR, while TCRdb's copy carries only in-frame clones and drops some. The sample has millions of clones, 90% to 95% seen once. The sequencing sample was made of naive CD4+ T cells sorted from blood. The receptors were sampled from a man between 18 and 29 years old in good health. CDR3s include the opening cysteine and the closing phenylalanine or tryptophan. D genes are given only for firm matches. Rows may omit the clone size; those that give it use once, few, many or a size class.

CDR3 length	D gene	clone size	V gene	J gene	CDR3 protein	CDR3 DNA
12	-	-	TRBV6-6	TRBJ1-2	CASIEGEYGYTF	TGTGCCAGCATTGAGGGGGAGTATGGCTACACCTTC
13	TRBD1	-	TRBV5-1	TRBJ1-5	CANPGQGHQPQHF	TGCGCCAACCCGGGACAGGGACATCAGCCCCAGCATTTT
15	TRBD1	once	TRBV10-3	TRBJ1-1	CAISEDRGRNTEAFF	TGTGCCATCAGTGAAGACAGGGGAAGGAACACTGAAGCTTTCTTT
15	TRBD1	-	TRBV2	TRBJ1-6	CASSVDRARESPLHF	TGTGCCAGCAGTGTAGACAGGGCGAGAGAGTCACCCCTCCACTTT
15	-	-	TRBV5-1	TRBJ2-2	CASNPGDRSTGELFF	TGCGCCAGCAACCCAGGGGATCGGAGCACCGGGGAGCTGTTTTTT
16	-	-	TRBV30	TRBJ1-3	CAWSGDKTEIGNTIYF	TGTGCCTGGAGTGGGGACAAGACAGAGATTGGAAACACCATATATTTT
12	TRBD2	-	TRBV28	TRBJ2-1	CASGGLYNEQFF	TGTGCGAGCGGGGGCCTTTACAATGAGCAGTTCTTC
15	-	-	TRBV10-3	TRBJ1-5	CAISESGGPNQPQHF	TGTGCCATCAGTGAGTCCGGGGGGCCCAATCAGCCCCAGCATTTT
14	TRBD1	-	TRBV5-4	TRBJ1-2	CASRGGQANYGYTF	TGTGCCAGCAGGGGGGGACAGGCTAACTATGGCTACACCTTC
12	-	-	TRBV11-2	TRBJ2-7	CASSLSGYEQYF	TGTGCCAGCAGCTTATCGGGATACGAGCAGTACTTC
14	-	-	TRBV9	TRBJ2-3	CASSALESTDTQYF	TGTGCCAGCAGCGCCCTAGAGTCCACAGATACGCAGTATTTT
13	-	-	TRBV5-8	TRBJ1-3	CASSFSVGNTIYF	TGTGCCAGCAGCTTCTCGGTTGGAAACACCATATATTTT
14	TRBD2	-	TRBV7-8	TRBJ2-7	CASSQREGPYEQYF	TGTGCCAGCAGCCAGCGGGAGGGGCCTTACGAGCAGTACTTC
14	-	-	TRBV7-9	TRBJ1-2	CASSRSGPLYGYTF	TGTGCCAGCAGCCGTAGTGGCCCACTCTATGGCTACACCTTC
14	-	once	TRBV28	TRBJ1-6	CASSFGRDNSPLHF	TGTGCCAGCAGTTTCGGCAGAGATAATTCACCCCTCCACTTT
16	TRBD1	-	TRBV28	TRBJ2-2	CASRVTGKEITGELFF	TGTGCCAGCAGGGTGACAGGGAAGGAAATCACCGGGGAGCTGTTTTTT
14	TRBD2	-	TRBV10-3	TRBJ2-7	CAISGGEGPYEQYF	TGTGCCATCAGTGGTGGGGAGGGCCCCTACGAGCAGTACTTC
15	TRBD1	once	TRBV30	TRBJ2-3	CAWIGQGFYTDTQYF	TGTGCCTGGATCGGACAGGGGTTTTACACAGATACGCAGTATTTT
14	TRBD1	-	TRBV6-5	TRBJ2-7	CASGRGQGNYEQYF	TGTGCCTCCGGACGGGGACAGGGGAACTACGAGCAGTACTTC
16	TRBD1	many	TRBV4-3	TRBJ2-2	CASRPTGTGNTGELFF	TGCGCCAGCAGGCCCACCGGGACAGGGAACACCGGGGAGCTGTTTTTT
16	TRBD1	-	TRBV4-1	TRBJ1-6	CASSQTDRDDNSPLHF	TGCGCCAGCAGCCAAACAGACAGGGACGATAATTCACCCCTCCACTTT
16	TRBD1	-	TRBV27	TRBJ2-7	CASSSPTRQGAYEQYF	TGTGCCAGCAGCTCCCCGACCCGGCAGGGGGCCTACGAGCAGTACTTC
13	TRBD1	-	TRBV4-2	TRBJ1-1	CASSSRGRTEAFF	TGTGCCAGCAGCTCCAGGGGGCGAACTGAAGCTTTCTTT
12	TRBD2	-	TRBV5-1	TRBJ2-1	CASSAGGHEQFF	TGCGCCAGCAGCGCGGGGGGGCATGAGCAGTTCTTC
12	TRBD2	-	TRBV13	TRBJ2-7	CATRLKAGGQYF	TGTGCCACCCGCTTAAAAGCGGGAGGGCAGTACTTC
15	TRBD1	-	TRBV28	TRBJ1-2	CASSFLDRAIYGYTF	TGTGCCAGCAGTTTTTTGGACAGGGCAATCTATGGCTACACCTTC